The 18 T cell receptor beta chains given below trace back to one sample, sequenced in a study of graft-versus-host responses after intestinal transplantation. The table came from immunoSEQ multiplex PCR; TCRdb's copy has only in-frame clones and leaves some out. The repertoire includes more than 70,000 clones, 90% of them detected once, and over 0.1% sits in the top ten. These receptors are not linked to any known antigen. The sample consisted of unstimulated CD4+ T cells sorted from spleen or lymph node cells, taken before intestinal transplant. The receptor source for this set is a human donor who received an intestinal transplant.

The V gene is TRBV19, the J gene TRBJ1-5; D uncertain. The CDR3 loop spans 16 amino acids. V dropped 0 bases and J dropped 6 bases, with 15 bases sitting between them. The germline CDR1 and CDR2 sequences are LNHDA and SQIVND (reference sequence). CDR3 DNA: TGTGCCAGTAGTATAGACAGGCTCCCCACGACTCAGCCCCAGCATTTT. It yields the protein CASSIDRLPTTQPQHF.

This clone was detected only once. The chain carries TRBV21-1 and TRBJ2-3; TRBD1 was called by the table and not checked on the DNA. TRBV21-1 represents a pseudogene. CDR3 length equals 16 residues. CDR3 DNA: TGTGCCAGCACCCCAGTGGGGCAGGGGGAAATAAATACGCAGTATTTT. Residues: CASTPVGQGEINTQYF.

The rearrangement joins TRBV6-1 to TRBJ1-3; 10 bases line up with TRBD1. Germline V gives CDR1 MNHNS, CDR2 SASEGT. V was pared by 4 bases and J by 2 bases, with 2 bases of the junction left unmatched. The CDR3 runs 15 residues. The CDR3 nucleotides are TGTGCCAGCAGTGCCGGGACAGGGGCTGGAAACACCATATATTTT. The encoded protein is CASSAGTGAGNTIYF.

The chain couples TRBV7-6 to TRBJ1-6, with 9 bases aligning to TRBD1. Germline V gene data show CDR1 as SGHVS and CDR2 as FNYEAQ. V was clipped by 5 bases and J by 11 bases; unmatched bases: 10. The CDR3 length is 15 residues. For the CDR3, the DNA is TGTGCCAGCAGCCCCACTACAGGGGGCGTTACACCCCTCCACTTT. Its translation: CASSPTTGGVTPLHF.

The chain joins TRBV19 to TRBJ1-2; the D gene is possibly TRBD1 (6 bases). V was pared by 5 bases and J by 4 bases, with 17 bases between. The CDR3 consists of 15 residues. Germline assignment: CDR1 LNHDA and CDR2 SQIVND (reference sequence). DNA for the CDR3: TGTGCCAGTAGTCCTAGCGGGGGGCTTGGCTATGGCTACACCTTC. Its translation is CASSPSGGLGYGYTF.

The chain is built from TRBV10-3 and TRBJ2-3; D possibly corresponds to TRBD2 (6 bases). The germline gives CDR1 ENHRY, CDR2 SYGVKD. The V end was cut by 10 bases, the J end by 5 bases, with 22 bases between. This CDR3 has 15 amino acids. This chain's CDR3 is CATRDGGNLGDTQYF. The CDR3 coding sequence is TGTGCCACCAGGGACGGAGGGAACCTTGGAGATACGCAGTATTTT.

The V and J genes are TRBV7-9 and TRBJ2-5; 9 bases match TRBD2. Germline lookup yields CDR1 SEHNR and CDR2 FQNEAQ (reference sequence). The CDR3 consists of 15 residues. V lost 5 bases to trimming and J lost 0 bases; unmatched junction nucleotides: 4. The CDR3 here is CASSPGTSHQETQYF. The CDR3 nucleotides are TGTGCCAGCAGCCCCGGGACTAGCCACCAAGAGACCCAGTACTTC. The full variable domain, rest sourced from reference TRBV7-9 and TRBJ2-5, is DTGVSQNPRHKITKRGQNVTFRCDPISEHNRLYWYRQTLGQGPEFLTYFQNEAQLEKSRLLSDRFSAERPKGSFSTLEIQRTEQGDSAMYLCASSPGTSHQETQYFGPGTRLLVL.

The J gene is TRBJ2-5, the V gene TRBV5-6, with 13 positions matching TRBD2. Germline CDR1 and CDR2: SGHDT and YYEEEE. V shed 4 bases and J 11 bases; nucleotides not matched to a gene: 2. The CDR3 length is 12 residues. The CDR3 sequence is CASSGLAGAQYF. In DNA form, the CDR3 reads TGTGCCAGCAGCGGACTAGCGGGGGCGCAGTACTTC.

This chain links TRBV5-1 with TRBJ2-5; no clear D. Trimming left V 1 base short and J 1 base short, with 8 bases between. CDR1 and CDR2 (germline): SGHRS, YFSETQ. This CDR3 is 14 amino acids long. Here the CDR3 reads CASSLSLSQETQYF. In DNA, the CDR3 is TGCGCCAGCAGCTTGTCCCTGTCCCAAGAGACCCAGTACTTC.

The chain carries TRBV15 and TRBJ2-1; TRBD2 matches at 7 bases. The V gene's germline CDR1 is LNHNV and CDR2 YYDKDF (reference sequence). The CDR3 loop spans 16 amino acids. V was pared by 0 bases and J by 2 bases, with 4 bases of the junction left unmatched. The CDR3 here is CATSRDPGGTYNEQFF. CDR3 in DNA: TGTGCCACCAGCAGAGATCCGGGGGGAACCTACAATGAGCAGTTCTTC.

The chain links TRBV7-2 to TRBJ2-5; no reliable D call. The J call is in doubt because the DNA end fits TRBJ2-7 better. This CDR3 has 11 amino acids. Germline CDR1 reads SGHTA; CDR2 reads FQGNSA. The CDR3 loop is CASSQLYEQYF. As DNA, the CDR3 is TGTGCCAGCAGCCAACTATACGAGCAGTACTTC.

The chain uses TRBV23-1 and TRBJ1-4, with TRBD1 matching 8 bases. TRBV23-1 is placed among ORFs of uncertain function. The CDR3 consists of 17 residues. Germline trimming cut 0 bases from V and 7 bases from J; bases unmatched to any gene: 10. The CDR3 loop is CASSQSVGQGSCEKLFF. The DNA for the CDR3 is TGCGCCAGCAGTCAATCTGTAGGACAGGGTAGTTGTGAAAAACTGTTTTTT.

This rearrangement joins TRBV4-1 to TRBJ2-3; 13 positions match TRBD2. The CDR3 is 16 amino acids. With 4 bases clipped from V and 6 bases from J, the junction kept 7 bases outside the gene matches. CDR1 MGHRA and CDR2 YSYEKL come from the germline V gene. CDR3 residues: CASSPGTSGAPDTQYF. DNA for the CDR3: TGCGCCAGCAGCCCCGGGACTAGCGGGGCCCCGGATACGCAGTATTTT.

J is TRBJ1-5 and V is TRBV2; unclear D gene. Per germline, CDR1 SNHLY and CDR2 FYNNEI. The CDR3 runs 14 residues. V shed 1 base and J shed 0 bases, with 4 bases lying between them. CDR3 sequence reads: CASSEGSSNQPQHF. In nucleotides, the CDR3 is TGTGCCAGCAGTGAAGGGAGTAGCAATCAGCCCCAGCATTTT. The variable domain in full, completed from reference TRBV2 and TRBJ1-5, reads EPEVTQTPSHQVTQMGQEVILRCVPISNHLYFYWYRQILGQKVEFLVSFYNNEISEKSEIFDDQFSVERPDGSNFTLKIRSTKLEDSAMYFCASSEGSSNQPQHFGDGTRLSIL.

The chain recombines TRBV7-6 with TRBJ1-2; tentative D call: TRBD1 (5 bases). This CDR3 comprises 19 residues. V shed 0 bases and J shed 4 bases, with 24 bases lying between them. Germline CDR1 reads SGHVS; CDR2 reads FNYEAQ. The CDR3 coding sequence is TGTGCCAGCAGCTTAGCTCATGACAGTGCCCTCCGAAACCTCTATGGCTACACCTTC. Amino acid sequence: CASSLAHDSALRNLYGYTF. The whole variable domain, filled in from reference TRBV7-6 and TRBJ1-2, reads GAGVSQSPRYKVTKRGQDVALRCDPISGHVSLYWYRQALGQGPEFLTYFNYEAQQDKSGLPNDRFSAERPEGSISTLTIQRTEQRDSAMYRCASSLAHDSALRNLYGYTFGSGTRLTVV.

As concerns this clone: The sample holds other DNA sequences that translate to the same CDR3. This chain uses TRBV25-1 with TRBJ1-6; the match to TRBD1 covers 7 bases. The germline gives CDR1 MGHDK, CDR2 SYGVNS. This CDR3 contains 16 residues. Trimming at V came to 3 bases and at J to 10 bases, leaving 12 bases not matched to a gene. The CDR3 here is CASSDLGTAGGSPLHF. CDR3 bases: TGTGCCAGCAGTGACCTGGGGACAGCCGGTGGGTCACCCCTCCACTTT. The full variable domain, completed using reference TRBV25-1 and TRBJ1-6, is EADIYQTPRYLVIGTGKKITLECSQTMGHDKMYWYQQDPGMELHLIHYSYGVNSTEKGDLSSESTVSRIRTEHFPLTLESARPSHTSQYLCASSDLGTAGGSPLHFGNGTRLTVT.

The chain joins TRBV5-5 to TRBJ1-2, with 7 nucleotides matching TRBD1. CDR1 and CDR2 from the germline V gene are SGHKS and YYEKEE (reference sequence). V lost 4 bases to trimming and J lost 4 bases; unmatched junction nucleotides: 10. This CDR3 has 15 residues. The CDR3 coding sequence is TGTGCCAGCAGCCCGGGGGACAGCCTATCCTATGGCTACACCTTC. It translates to CASSPGDSLSYGYTF.

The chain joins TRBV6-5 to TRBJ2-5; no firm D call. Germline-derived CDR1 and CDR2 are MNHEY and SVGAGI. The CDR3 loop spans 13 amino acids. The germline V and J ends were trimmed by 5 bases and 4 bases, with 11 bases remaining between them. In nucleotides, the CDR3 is TGTGCCAGCAGTGAGGTTCTCCGAGAGACCCAGTACTTC. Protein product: CASSEVLRETQYF.